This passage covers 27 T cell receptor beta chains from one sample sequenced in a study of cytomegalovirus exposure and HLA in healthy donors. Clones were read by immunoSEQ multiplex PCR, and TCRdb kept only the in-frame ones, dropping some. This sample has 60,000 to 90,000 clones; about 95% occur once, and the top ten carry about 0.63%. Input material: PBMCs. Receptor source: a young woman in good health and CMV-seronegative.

This CDR3 is CASSLSDRVVQFF. For the CDR3, the DNA is TGTGCCAGCAGTTTATCAGACAGGGTGGTTCAGTTCTTC. The rearrangement links TRBV28 to TRBJ2-1, with 7 bases aligning to TRBD1. In germline, CDR1 is MDHEN, CDR2 SYDVKM. This CDR3 has 13 amino acids. V trimming: 1 base; J trimming: 13 bases; junction bases outside the gene matches: 7.

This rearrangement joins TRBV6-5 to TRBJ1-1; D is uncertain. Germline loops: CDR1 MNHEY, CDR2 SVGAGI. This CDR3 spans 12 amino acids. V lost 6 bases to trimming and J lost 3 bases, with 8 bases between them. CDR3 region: CASRYSDTEAFF. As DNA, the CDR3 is TGTGCCAGCAGGTACAGCGACACTGAAGCTTTCTTT.

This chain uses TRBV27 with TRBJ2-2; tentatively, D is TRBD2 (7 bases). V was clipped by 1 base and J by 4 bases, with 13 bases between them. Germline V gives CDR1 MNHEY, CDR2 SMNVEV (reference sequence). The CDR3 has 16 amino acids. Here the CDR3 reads CASSLWVGGLTGELFF. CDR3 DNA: TGTGCCAGCAGTTTATGGGTGGGGGGGCTCACCGGGGAGCTGTTTTTT.

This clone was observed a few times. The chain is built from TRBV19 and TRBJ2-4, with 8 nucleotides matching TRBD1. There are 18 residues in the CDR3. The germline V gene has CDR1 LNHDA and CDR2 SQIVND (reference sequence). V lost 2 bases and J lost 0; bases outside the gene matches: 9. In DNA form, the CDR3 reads TGTGCCAGTAGTATACGGTCTAGGGACAGGTTAGCCAAAAACATTCAGTACTTC. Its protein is CASSIRSRDRLAKNIQYF.

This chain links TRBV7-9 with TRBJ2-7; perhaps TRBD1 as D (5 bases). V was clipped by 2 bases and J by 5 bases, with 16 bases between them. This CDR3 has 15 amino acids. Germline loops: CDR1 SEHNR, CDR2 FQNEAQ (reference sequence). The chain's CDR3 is CASSLTSQGSNEQYF. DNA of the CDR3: TGTGCCAGCAGCTTAACATCCCAGGGTTCCAACGAGCAGTACTTC. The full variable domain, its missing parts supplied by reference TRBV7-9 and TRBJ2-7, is DTGVSQNPRHKITKRGQNVTFRCDPISEHNRLYWYRQTLGQGPEFLTYFQNEAQLEKSRLLSDRFSAERPKGSFSTLEIQRTEQGDSAMYLCASSLTSQGSNEQYFGPGTRLTVT.

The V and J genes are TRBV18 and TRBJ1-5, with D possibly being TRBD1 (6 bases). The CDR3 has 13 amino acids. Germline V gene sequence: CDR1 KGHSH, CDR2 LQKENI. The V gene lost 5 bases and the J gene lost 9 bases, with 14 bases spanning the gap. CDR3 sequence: CASSGTSSSPQHF. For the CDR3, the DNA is TGTGCCAGCTCAGGGACAAGCAGTTCGCCCCAGCATTTT.

The CDR3 region has the DNA TGTGCCAGCAGCGCAGGAGTAGGACGGAAGGAGGGTTCACCCCTCCACTTT. It specifies CASSAGVGRKEGSPLHF. The chain combines TRBV9 with TRBJ1-6, with D unresolved. The CDR3 contains 17 residues. Trimming removed 3 bases at V and 9 bases at J, with 22 bases between. The germline CDR1 and CDR2 sequences are SGDLS and YYNGEE.

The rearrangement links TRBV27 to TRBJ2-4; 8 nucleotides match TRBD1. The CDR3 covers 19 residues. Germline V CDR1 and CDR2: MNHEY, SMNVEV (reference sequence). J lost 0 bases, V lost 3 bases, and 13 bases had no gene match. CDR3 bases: TGTGCCAGCAGTTTCCTAACCGGGACAGGAGCTATAGCCAAAAACATTCAGTACTTC. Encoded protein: CASSFLTGTGAIAKNIQYF.

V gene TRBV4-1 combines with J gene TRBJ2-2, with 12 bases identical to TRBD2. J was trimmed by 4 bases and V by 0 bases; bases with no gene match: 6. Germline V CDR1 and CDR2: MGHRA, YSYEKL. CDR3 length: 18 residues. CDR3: CASSQDRTSGGLTGELFF. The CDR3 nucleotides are TGCGCCAGCAGCCAAGATCGAACTAGCGGGGGGCTCACCGGGGAGCTGTTTTTT.

The CDR3 sequence: CASSLGGSNEKLFF. The CDR3 DNA sequence: TGTGCCAGCAGCTTAGGAGGTTCTAATGAAAAACTGTTTTTT. The chain employs TRBV7-2 and TRBJ1-4; no definite D call. V lost 1 base, J lost 3 bases, and 6 bases lay in between. Looked up from germline, CDR1 is SGHTA and CDR2 is FQGNSA. The CDR3 runs to 14 residues.

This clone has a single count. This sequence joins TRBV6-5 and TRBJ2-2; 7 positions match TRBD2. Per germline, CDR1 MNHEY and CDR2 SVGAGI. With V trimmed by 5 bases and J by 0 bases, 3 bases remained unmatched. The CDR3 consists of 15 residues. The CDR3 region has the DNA TGTGCCAGCAGTCTACTAGCGACGAACACCGGGGAGCTGTTTTTT. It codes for CASSLLATNTGELFF.

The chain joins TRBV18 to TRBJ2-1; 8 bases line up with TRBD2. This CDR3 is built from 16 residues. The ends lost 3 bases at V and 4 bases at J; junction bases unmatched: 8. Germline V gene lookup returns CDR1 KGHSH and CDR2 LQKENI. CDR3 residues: CASSPPGLGPYNEQFF. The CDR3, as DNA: TGTGCCAGCTCACCTCCGGGACTAGGGCCATACAATGAGCAGTTCTTC.

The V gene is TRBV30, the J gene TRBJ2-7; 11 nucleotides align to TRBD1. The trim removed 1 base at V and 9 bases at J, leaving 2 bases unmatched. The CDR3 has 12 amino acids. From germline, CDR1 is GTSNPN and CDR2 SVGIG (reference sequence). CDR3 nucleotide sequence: TGTGCCTGGAGTGGTGGGACAGGGGGGCAGTACTTC. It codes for CAWSGGTGGQYF.

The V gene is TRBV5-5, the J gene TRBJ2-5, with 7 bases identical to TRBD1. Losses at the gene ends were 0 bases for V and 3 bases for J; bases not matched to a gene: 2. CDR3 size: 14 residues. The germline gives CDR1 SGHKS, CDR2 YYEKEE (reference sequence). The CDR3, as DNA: TGTGCCAGCAGCTTGGAAGGGGGCAAAGAGACCCAGTACTTC. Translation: CASSLEGGKETQYF.

The CDR3 region is CASSGQTGVYNSPLHF. The DNA of the CDR3 is TGTGCCAGCAGCGGCCAGACAGGGGTTTATAATTCACCCCTCCACTTT. The chain joins TRBV9 to TRBJ1-6; 8 positions agree with TRBD1. The CDR3 sequence is 16 residues long. The germline CDR1 and CDR2 sequences are SGDLS and YYNGEE. The junction had 6 bases not matched to a gene; V was cut back by 3 bases and J by 4 bases.

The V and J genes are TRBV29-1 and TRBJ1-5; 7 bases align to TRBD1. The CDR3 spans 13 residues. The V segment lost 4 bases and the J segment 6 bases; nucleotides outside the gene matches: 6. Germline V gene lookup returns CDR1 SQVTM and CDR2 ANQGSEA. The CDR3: CSVGEGARQPQHF. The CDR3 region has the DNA TGCAGCGTTGGAGAGGGGGCACGTCAGCCCCAGCATTTT.

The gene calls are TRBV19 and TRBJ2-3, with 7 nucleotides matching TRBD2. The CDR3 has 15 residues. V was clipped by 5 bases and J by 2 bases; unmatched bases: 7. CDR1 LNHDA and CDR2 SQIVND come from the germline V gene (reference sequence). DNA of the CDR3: TGTGCCAGTAGTGGGGCTAGCGGATACACAGATACGCAGTATTTT. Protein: CASSGASGYTDTQYF.

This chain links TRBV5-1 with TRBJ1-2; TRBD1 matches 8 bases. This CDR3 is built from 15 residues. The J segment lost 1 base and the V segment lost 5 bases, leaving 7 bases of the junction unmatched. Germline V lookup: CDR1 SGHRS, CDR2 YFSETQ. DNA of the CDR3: TGCGCCAGCAGGTCGACGACAGGGGATAACTATGGCTACACCTTC. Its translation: CASRSTTGDNYGYTF.

CDR3 amino acids: CASSPRGGRSEETQYF. For the CDR3, the DNA is TGTGCCAGCAGCCCGAGGGGGGGCCGCTCCGAGGAGACCCAGTACTTC. The chain employs TRBV14 and TRBJ2-5, with D possibly being TRBD2 (7 bases). The CDR3 is 16 residues long. The germline V gene has CDR1 SGHDN and CDR2 FVKESK. V lost 4 bases to trimming and J lost 5 bases, with 20 bases between them. The full variable domain, completed using reference TRBV14 and TRBJ2-5, is EAGVTQFPSHSVIEKGQTVTLRCDPISGHDNLYWYRRVMGKEIKFLLHFVKESKQDESGMPNNRFLAERTGGTYSTLKVQPAELEDSGVYFCASSPRGGRSEETQYFGPGTRLLVL.

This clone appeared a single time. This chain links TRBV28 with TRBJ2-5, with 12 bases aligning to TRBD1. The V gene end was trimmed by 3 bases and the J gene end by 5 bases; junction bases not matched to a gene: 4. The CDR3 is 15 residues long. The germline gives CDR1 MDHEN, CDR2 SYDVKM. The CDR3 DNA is TGTGCCAGCAGTTTGGGGGACAGGGGGCGGGAGACCCAGTACTTC. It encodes CASSLGDRGRETQYF.

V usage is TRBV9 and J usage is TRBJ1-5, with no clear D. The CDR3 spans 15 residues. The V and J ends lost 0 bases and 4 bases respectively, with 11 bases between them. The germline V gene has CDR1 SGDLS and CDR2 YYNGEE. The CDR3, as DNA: TGTGCCAGCAGCGTAGGAGGTTTGGGTAATCAGCCCCAGCATTTT. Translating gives CASSVGGLGNQPQHF.

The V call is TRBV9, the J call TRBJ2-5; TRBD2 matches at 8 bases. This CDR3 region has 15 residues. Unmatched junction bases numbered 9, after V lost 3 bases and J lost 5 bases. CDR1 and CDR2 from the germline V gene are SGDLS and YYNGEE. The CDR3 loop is CASSATGGDVETQYF. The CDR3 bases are TGTGCCAGCAGCGCGACCGGGGGGGATGTGGAGACCCAGTACTTC.

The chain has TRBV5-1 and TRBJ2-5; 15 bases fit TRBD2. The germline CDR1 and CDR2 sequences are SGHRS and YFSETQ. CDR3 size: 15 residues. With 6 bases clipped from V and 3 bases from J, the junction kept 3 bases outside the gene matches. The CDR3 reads CASTRTSGGEETQYF. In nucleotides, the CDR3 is TGCGCCAGCACCCGGACTAGCGGGGGGGAAGAGACCCAGTACTTC.

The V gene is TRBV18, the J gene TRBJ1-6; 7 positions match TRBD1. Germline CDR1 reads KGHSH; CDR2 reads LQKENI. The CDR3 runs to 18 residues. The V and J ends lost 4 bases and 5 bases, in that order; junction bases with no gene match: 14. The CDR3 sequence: CASSRVPKGASDNSPLHF. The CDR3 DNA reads TGTGCCAGCTCACGGGTCCCCAAGGGGGCCTCGGATAATTCACCCCTCCACTTT. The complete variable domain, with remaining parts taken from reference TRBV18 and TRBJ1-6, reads NAGVMQNPRHLVRRRGQEARLRCSPMKGHSHVYWYRQLPEEGLKFMVYLQKENIIDESGMPKERFSAEFPKEGPSILRIQQVVRGDSAAYFCASSRVPKGASDNSPLHFGNGTRLTVT.

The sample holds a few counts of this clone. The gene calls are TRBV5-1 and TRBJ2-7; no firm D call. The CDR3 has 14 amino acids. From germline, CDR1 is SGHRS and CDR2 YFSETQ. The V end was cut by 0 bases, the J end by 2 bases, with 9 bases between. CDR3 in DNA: TGCGCCAGCAGCTTGGGAGACACAGCCTACGAGCAGTACTTC. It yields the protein CASSLGDTAYEQYF.

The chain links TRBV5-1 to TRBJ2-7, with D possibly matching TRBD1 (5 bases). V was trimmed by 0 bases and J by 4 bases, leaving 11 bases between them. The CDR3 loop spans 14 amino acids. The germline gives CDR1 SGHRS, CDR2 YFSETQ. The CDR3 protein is CASSLEVREYEQYF. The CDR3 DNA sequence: TGCGCCAGCAGCTTGGAGGTCAGGGAATACGAGCAGTACTTC. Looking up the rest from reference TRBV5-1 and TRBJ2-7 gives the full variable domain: KAGVTQTPRYLIKTRGQQVTLSCSPISGHRSVSWYQQTPGQGLQFLFEYFSETQRNKGNFPGRFSGRQFSNSRSEMNVSTLELGDSALYLCASSLEVREYEQYFGPGTRLTVT.

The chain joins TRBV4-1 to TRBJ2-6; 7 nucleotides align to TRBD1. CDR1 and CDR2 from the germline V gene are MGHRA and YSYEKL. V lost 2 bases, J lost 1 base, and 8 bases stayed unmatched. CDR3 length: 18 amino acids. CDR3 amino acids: CASSQRQGSLSGANVLTF. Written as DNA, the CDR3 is TGCGCCAGCAGCCAACGACAGGGATCCCTGTCTGGGGCCAACGTCCTGACTTTC.